This T cell receptor (beta chain) was sequenced during a study of blood T cell repertoires in COVID-19. Profiling relied on immunoSEQ multiplex PCR, and the TCRdb table lists in-frame clones only, not all of them. The sample contains 96,000 or so clones, about 90% of which appear only once. The CDR3 consists of 12 residues. Germline V gene lookup returns CDR1 SQVTM and CDR2 ANQGSEA. V dropped 3 bases and J dropped 2 bases, with 8 bases sitting between them. The receptor was isolated from a human donor with COVID-19, enrolled during active disease. The donor label of this sample is uncertain. Sample: peripheral blood. The genes are TRBV29-1 and TRBJ2-7; D perhaps matches TRBD1 (5 bases). CDR3 DNA sequence: TGCAGCGTTGAGTGGACACCCTACGAGCAGTACTTC. Its translation: CSVEWTPYEQYF.